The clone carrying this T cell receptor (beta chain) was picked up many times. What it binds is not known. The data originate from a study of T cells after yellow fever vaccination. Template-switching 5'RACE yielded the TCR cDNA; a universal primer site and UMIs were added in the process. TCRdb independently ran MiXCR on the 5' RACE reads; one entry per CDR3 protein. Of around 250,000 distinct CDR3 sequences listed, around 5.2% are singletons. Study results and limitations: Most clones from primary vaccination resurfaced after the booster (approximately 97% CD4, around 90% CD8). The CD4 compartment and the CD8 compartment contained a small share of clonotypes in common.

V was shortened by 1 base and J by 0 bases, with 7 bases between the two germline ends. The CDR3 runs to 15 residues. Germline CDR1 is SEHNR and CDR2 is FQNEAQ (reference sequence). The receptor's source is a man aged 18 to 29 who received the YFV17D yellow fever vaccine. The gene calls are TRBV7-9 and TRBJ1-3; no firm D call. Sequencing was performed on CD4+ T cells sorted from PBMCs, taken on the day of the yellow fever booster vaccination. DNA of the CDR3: TGTGCCAGCAGCTTAGAGGTCTTCTCTGGAAACACCATATATTTT. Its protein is CASSLEVFSGNTIYF.